This record concerns one T cell receptor beta chain sequence. Its cognate antigen is unknown. The treatment: oral pan-JAK inhibitor, 5-10 mg twice daily. Following RNA extraction, reverse transcription yielded cDNA that acted as the sequencing template. Sequencing used immunoSEQ multiplex PCR; TCRdb keeps in-frame clones, though not all of them. Among some 170,000 clones, 50% to 65% were seen once, and the ten largest hold 10% to 13%. The record originates from a study of CD8+ T cells in alopecia areata. Overall study: The study gave treated patients oral tofacitinib at 5 to 10 mg twice daily. Affected scalp percentage determined the severity score of treated patients. Study-level results: Tofacitinib significantly brought down scalp clonality and expanded CD8+ clones among top 100.

The trim removed 3 bases at V and 6 bases at J, leaving 2 bases unmatched. The V gene's germline CDR1 is SNHLY and CDR2 FYNNEI. The CDR3 length is 14 residues. This TCR was recovered from a human donor with alopecia areata. The rearrangement links TRBV2 to TRBJ1-5; 10 bases are shared with TRBD1. Material: CD8+ T cells sorted from blood, obtained at week 24, from a patient treated with tofacitinib. As DNA, the CDR3 is TGTGCCAGCAGTGATGGACAGGGGGGTCAGCCCCAGCATTTT. Its translation is CASSDGQGGQPQHF.